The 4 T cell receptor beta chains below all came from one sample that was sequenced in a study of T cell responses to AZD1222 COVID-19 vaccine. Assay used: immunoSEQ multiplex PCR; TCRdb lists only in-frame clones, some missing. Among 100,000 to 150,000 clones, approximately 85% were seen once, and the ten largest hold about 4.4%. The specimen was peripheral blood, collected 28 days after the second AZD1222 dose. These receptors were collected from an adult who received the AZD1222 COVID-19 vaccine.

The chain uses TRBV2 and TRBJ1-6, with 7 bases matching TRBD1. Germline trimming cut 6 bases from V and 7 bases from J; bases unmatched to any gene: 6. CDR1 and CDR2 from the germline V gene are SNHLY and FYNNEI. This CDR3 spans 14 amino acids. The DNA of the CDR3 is TGTGCCAGCAGGGGGGGGACAGTAAATTCACCCCTCCACTTT. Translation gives CASRGGTVNSPLHF.

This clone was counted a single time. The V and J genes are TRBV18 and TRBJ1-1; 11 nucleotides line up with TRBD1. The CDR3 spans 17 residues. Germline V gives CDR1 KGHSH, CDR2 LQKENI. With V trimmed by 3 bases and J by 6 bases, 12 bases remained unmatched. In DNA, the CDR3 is TGTGCCAGCTCACCCTTAGTTCCGGGACAGGGGGGCTCTGAAGCTTTCTTT. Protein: CASSPLVPGQGGSEAFF.

The CDR3 region has the DNA TGTGCCAGCAGCCCCGGACCCGCCCGGGAACTGTTTTTT. It is translated as CASSPGPARELFF. The chain couples TRBV7-9 to TRBJ1-4; the D is unclear. This CDR3 contains 13 residues. V was trimmed by 5 bases and J by 12 bases, leaving 16 bases between them. In germline, CDR1 is SEHNR, CDR2 FQNEAQ (reference sequence). Using reference TRBV7-9 and TRBJ1-4 for the parts outside the CDR3, the full variable domain is DTGVSQNPRHKITKRGQNVTFRCDPISEHNRLYWYRQTLGQGPEFLTYFQNEAQLEKSRLLSDRFSAERPKGSFSTLEIQRTEQGDSAMYLCASSPGPARELFFGSGTQLSVL.

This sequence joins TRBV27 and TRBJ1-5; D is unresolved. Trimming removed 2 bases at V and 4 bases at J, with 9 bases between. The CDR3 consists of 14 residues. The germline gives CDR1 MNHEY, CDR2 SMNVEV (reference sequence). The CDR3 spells CASSLGGVNQPQHF. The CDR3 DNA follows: TGTGCCAGCAGTTTAGGCGGTGTTAATCAGCCCCAGCATTTT.